This T cell receptor beta chain was profiled in a study of shared clonotypes between healthy human individuals. On the study more broadly: Used for every donor were three CD4 naive, three CD4 memory, two CD8 naive and one CD8 memory plate. General study results and limits: The study found lower generation probabilities in non-shared clonotypes than in those shared by all four donors. Of the naive CD4 clonotypes, roughly 5% were shared across a few donors.

CD45RA+ naive and CD45RA-negative memory subsets were separated from CD4+ cells. Clones were read by immunoSEQ multiplex PCR, and TCRdb kept only the in-frame ones, dropping some. The sample includes 1,500,000 or so clones, approximately 98.5% of them seen just once. This clone was seen once. The antigen is unknown. V was clipped by 4 bases and J by 7 bases; unmatched bases: 8. Germline V gives CDR1 LNHDA, CDR2 SQIVND (reference sequence). The CDR3 contains 15 residues. The receptor's source is a man aged 25-40 years in good health. The sequenced material came from naive CD4+ T cells sorted from blood. Subset described: CD45RA+ positively selected. The chain carries TRBV19 and TRBJ2-1; 9 nucleotides match TRBD2. The CDR3 reads CASSKGGRARNEQFF. The CDR3 nucleotides are TGTGCCAGTAGTAAGGGCGGGAGGGCCAGAAATGAGCAGTTCTTC. The full variable domain, completed using reference TRBV19 and TRBJ2-1, is DGGITQSPKYLFRKEGQNVTLSCEQNLNHDAMYWYRQDPGQGLRLIYYSQIVNDFQKGDIAEGYSVSREKKESFPLTVTSAQKNPTAFYLCASSKGGRARNEQFFGPGTRLTVL.